This T cell receptor beta chain was profiled in a study of shared clonotypes between healthy human individuals. The overall study: Ranging from 18 to 49 in age, donors were two women and a few men. Study-wide findings and caveats: Relative to memory subsets, naive subsets generally showed larger estimated richness.

It was CD45RO-negative cells, positively selected for CCR7, that made up naive CD8 cells, with terminally differentiated effector memory CD45RA+ cells excluded. A word on this clone: The antigen is not known.

Genomic DNA of each subset was evenly split across several immunoSEQ plates. Methods used by the authors: ImmunoSEQ gave junction-only sequences without quality scores, so filtering differed. The data were produced by immunoSEQ multiplex PCR, yet TCRdb's version contains in-frame clones alone and is incomplete. The D gene and trimming were derived from the DNA, and the V and J assignments and clone size from that table. The sample gives hundreds of thousands of clones, approximately 95% of which show up once; approximately 0.11% is in the top ten. Sequencing input: naive CD8+ T cells sorted from blood. This TCR derives from a woman aged 25 to 45 in good health.

The CDR3 DNA sequence: TGTGCCATCAGTGATTACGGACTAGGCACAGATACGCAGTATTTT. As protein: CAISDYGLGTDTQYF. This sequence joins TRBV10-3 and TRBJ2-3; TRBD2 matches 7 bases. The CDR3 sequence is 15 residues long. J lost 1 base, V lost 3 bases, and 4 bases had no gene match. The V gene's germline CDR1 is ENHRY and CDR2 SYGVKD.